One sample yielded the 19 T cell receptor beta chains listed below, sequenced in a study of control samples from healthy donors and cancer patients. Sequencing used immunoSEQ multiplex PCR; TCRdb keeps in-frame clones, though not all of them. This repertoire shows around 140,000 clones, 75% to 95% found once; its top ten account for 3% to 3.5%. Input material: blood. The source of these receptors is a man younger than 40 in good health.

This rearrangement joins TRBV28 to TRBJ1-5; D remains unclear. V was cut by 5 bases and J by 0 bases, with 17 bases left in between. The germline CDR1 and CDR2 sequences are MDHEN and SYDVKM. This CDR3 is built from 17 residues. As DNA, the CDR3 is TGTGCCAGCAGTCCGGCGGACGGCTTGGGTAGCAATCAGCCCCAGCATTTT. It is translated as CASSPADGLGSNQPQHF.

This sequence joins TRBV19 and TRBJ2-7, with 9 positions matching TRBD1. The CDR3 consists of 14 residues. V shed 5 bases and J 0 bases; nucleotides not matched to a gene: 2. CDR1 LNHDA and CDR2 SQIVND come from the germline V gene (reference sequence). In DNA form, the CDR3 reads TGTGCCAGTAGTTCGGGACAGGGCTCCTACGAGCAGTACTTC. It translates to CASSSGQGSYEQYF.

The chain uses TRBV13 and TRBJ2-2; tentatively, D is TRBD1 or TRBD2 (5 bases each). This CDR3 is 15 amino acids long. CDR1 is PRHDT and CDR2 is FYEKMQ in the germline V gene (reference sequence). V shed 2 bases and J shed 1 base, with 8 bases lying between them. CDR3 loop: CASSLRGLNTGELFF. The DNA for the CDR3 is TGTGCCAGCAGCTTACGGGGCCTGAACACCGGGGAGCTGTTTTTT. Full variable domain (missing parts from reference TRBV13 and TRBJ2-2): AAGVIQSPRHLIKEKRETATLKCYPIPRHDTVYWYQQGPGQDPQFLISFYEKMQSDKGSIPDRFSAQQFSDYHSELNMSSLELGDSALYFCASSLRGLNTGELFFGEGSRLTVL.

As DNA, the CDR3 is TGTGCCAGCAGCCAGGGGGGACTAGCGGTAACCTACGAGCAGTACTTC. Residues: CASSQGGLAVTYEQYF. The J gene is TRBJ2-7, the V gene TRBV7-2; 11 bases agree with TRBD2. The CDR3 spans 16 residues. Trimming removed 5 bases from V and 2 bases from J; junction bases left unmatched: 8. The V gene's germline CDR1 is SGHTA and CDR2 FQGNSA.

By share, this clone ranks as medium-sized. The CDR3 region has the DNA TGTGCCAGCAGCGTAGAAGGGGACACATACAATGAGCAGTTCTTC. Protein: CASSVEGDTYNEQFF. The chain is built from TRBV9 and TRBJ2-1; TRBD1 might be the D (6 bases). Germline lookup yields CDR1 SGDLS and CDR2 YYNGEE. The CDR3 extends over 15 amino acids. Trimming removed 0 bases from V and 4 bases from J, with 11 bases in between.

The genes are TRBV28 and TRBJ2-7, with 8 bases matching TRBD1. Germline CDR1 MDHEN, CDR2 SYDVKM. The CDR3 runs to 16 residues. V lost 8 bases to trimming and J lost 0 bases; unmatched junction nucleotides: 12. CDR3 region: CASPQGARPSSYEQYF. Written as DNA, the CDR3 is TGTGCCAGCCCTCAGGGGGCTCGACCTTCCTCCTACGAGCAGTACTTC. Looking up the rest from reference TRBV28 and TRBJ2-7 gives the full variable domain: DVKVTQSSRYLVKRTGEKVFLECVQDMDHENMFWYRQDPGLGLRLIYFSYDVKMKEKGDIPEGYSVSREKKERFSLILESASTNQTSMYLCASPQGARPSSYEQYFGPGTRLTVT.

The chain links TRBV5-1 to TRBJ2-7; D uncertain. The CDR3 has 14 residues. CDR1 SGHRS and CDR2 YFSETQ come from the germline V gene. V lost 4 bases and J 4 bases, leaving 15 bases between the germline ends. The CDR3, as DNA: TGCGCCAGCAGCACAACCGGGTCCCCGTACGAGCAGTACTTC. This translates into CASSTTGSPYEQYF.

This clone was picked up one time. The chain links TRBV5-1 to TRBJ2-2; no definite D call. This CDR3 is built from 13 residues. V lost 6 bases, J lost 1 base, and 7 bases lay in between. Germline V gives CDR1 SGHRS, CDR2 YFSETQ. CDR3 sequence: CASKDQNTGELFF. As DNA, the CDR3 is TGCGCCAGCAAAGACCAGAACACCGGGGAGCTGTTTTTT.

The chain is built from TRBV27 and TRBJ2-3; D is possibly TRBD2 (5 bases). Germline V CDR1 and CDR2: MNHEY, SMNVEV (reference sequence). This CDR3 has 13 residues. V was cut by 5 bases and J by 5 bases, with 11 bases left in between. CDR3 bases: TGTGCCAGCAGTCCGGGAACCGGAGATACGCAGTATTTT. Residues: CASSPGTGDTQYF.

This clone was found once. The V gene is TRBV7-9, the J gene TRBJ2-3; D could derive from TRBD1 or TRBD2 (5 bases each). The CDR3 length is 13 residues. The germline V and J ends were trimmed by 6 bases and 2 bases, with 9 bases remaining between them. Germline values: CDR1 SEHNR, CDR2 FQNEAQ (reference sequence). CDR3 sequence: CASSGTYTDTQYF. Written as DNA, the CDR3 is TGTGCCAGCAGTGGGACCTACACAGATACGCAGTATTTT.

V gene TRBV12-3 or TRBV12-4 combines with J gene TRBJ2-7, with 7 bases identical to TRBD1. After removal of 8 bases from V and 1 base from J, the junction contained 5 bases not matched to a gene. The CDR3 spans 13 residues. DNA for the CDR3: TGTGCCAGCGGAACAGGGGCTTCCTACGAGCAGTACTTC. Protein product: CASGTGASYEQYF.

This rearrangement joins TRBV15 to TRBJ2-1; TRBD1 aligns across 10 bases. From germline, CDR1 is LNHNV and CDR2 YYDKDF (reference sequence). The length of the CDR3 is 14 residues. The trim removed 4 bases at V and 9 bases at J, leaving 6 bases unmatched. The CDR3 is CATSKSRDRGEQFF. The CDR3 nucleotides read TGTGCCACCAGCAAGAGTCGGGACAGGGGTGAGCAGTTCTTC.

The rearrangement uses TRBV28 and TRBJ1-4; a possible D gene is TRBD1 (5 bases). This CDR3 is 13 amino acids long. Germline V gives CDR1 MDHEN, CDR2 SYDVKM. Trimming removed 2 bases at V and 8 bases at J, with 9 bases between. CDR3 nucleotides: TGTGCCAGCAGTTTAGGGACGGTCGAAAAACTGTTTTTT. Amino acids: CASSLGTVEKLFF.

This clone was detected a few times. The chain links TRBV2 to TRBJ2-7; D remains unclear. Trimming removed 4 bases at V and 2 bases at J, with 15 bases between. The CDR3 extends over 15 amino acids. CDR1 is SNHLY, CDR2 FYNNEI, per germline. CDR3 nucleotides: TGTGCCAGCAGTGTTGGGCAGGTTAACCCCTACGAGCAGTACTTC. Its translation is CASSVGQVNPYEQYF. The full variable domain, in which reference TRBV2 and TRBJ2-7 provide the parts outside the CDR3, is EPEVTQTPSHQVTQMGQEVILRCVPISNHLYFYWYRQILGQKVEFLVSFYNNEISEKSEIFDDQFSVERPDGSNFTLKIRSTKLEDSAMYFCASSVGQVNPYEQYFGPGTRLTVT.

This clone was counted a single time. V is TRBV2 and J is TRBJ1-1; tentatively, D is TRBD1 (6 bases). V gave up 1 base and J gave up 4 bases, with 7 bases separating them. Germline V gene sequence: CDR1 SNHLY, CDR2 FYNNEI. The CDR3 runs 13 residues. DNA of the CDR3: TGTGCCAGCAGTGAAGGCAGGGGCACTGAAGCTTTCTTT. Amino acids: CASSEGRGTEAFF.

V usage is TRBV24-1 and J usage is TRBJ2-3; 11 bases map to TRBD2. CDR1 and CDR2 from the germline V gene are KGHDR and SFDVKD. The CDR3 sequence is 20 residues long. The J segment lost 1 base and the V segment lost 0 bases, leaving 11 bases of the junction unmatched. CDR3 amino acids: CATSDLRPQLAGEGTDTQYF. DNA for the CDR3: TGTGCCACCAGTGATTTGAGGCCCCAACTAGCGGGGGAAGGCACAGATACGCAGTATTTT.

The CDR3 nucleotides are TGTGCCAGCAGCCCCGACACTAGCAATCAGCCCCAGCATTTT. Translated, it gives CASSPDTSNQPQHF. This rearrangement joins TRBV6-5 to TRBJ1-5; D gene unclear. Trimming shortened V by 6 bases and J by 0 bases, and 9 bases separated the two germline ends. Germline CDR1 and CDR2: MNHEY and SVGAGI. The CDR3 totals 14 residues.

In its sample, this clone ranks as medium-sized. The J gene is TRBJ1-1, the V gene TRBV24-1; no clear D gene. Between the trimmed V and J ends, which lost 2 bases and 2 bases, there was a span of 8 bases. The CDR3 totals 14 residues. Germline V gives CDR1 KGHDR, CDR2 SFDVKD. CDR3 DNA sequence: TGTGCCACCAGTGATTGTGGACTAAACACTGAAGCTTTCTTT. Translation gives CATSDCGLNTEAFF.

The chain carries TRBV19 and TRBJ2-7; maybe TRBD1 (6 bases). Trimming took off 3 bases at V and 2 bases at J, with 8 bases between the two ends. Germline CDR1 is LNHDA and CDR2 is SQIVND (reference sequence). The CDR3 has 13 residues. The CDR3 sequence is CASSMGHPYEQYF. For the CDR3, the DNA is TGTGCCAGTAGTATGGGACATCCCTACGAGCAGTACTTC.